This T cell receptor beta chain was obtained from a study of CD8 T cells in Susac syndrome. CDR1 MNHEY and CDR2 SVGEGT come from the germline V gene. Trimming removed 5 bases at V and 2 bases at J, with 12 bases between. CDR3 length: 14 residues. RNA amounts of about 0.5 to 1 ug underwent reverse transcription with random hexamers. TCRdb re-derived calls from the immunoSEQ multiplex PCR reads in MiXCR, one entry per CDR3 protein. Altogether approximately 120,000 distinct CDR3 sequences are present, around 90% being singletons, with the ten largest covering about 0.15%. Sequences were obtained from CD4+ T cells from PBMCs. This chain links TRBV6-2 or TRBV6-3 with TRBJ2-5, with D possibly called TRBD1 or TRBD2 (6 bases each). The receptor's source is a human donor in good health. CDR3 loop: CASSEQGTQETQYF. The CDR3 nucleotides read TGTGCCAGCAGTGAGCAGGGGACTCAAGAGACCCAGTACTTC.